These 24 T cell receptor beta chains originate from one sample sequenced in a study of spatial heterogeneity in lung cancer. Time point described: sample taken at primary tumor resection. Material for sequencing was whole RNA from tumor, nontumor lung or frozen PBMC, left unsorted. TCRdb reprocessed the 5' RACE reads with MiXCR, giving one entry per CDR3 protein. The table shows about 38,000 distinct CDR3 sequences, with around 7.2% occurring only once. The source was PBMCs, collected at surgery. The source is a male donor with early-stage non-small cell lung cancer.

This clonotype showed up just a few times. V gene TRBV6-5 combines with J gene TRBJ1-6, with TRBD1 as a possible D gene (6 bases). CDR1 MNHEY and CDR2 SVGAGI come from the germline V gene. With 4 bases removed from V and 9 bases from J, the gap between germline ends came to 19 bases. CDR3 length: 16 residues. The CDR3: CASSSYSAGEVSPLHF. The CDR3 DNA follows: TGTGCCAGCAGTTCGTACTCTGCAGGGGAGGTTTCACCCCTCCACTTT.

This clonotype was found many times. The CDR3 sequence: CASSLGLTGYGYTF. The CDR3 bases are TGTGCCAGCAGTCTAGGACTTACGGGCTATGGCTACACCTTC. The J gene is TRBJ1-2, the V gene TRBV7-9; D gene uncertain. Germline CDR1 reads SEHNR; CDR2 reads FQNEAQ (reference sequence). Trimming cost V 6 bases and J 4 bases, with 15 bases left between them. CDR3 length equals 14 residues.

This clonotype was counted a few times. This chain joins TRBV6-5 and TRBJ2-1, with 13 positions matching TRBD2. CDR1 MNHEY and CDR2 SVGAGI come from the germline V gene. CDR3 length equals 18 residues. After removal of 4 bases from V and 2 bases from J, the junction contained 8 bases not matched to a gene. CDR3 bases: TGTGCCAGCAGTTCAGGGACTAGCGGGATCTCTACCTACAATGAGCAGTTCTTC. As protein: CASSSGTSGISTYNEQFF.

V is TRBV6-2 or TRBV6-3 and J is TRBJ2-7, with D possibly TRBD2 on 5 matching bases. CDR1 is MNHEY, CDR2 SVGEGT, per germline. The CDR3 totals 14 residues. The germline V and J ends were trimmed by 6 bases and 1 base, with 13 bases remaining between them. The CDR3 sequence is CASRRASLSYEQYF. In DNA, the CDR3 is TGTGCCAGCAGGAGGGCTAGCCTTTCCTACGAGCAGTACTTC.

This clonotype has at least ten counts. The V call is TRBV6-5, the J call TRBJ2-7, with 7 positions matching TRBD1. This CDR3 has 13 amino acids. Germline V gene lookup returns CDR1 MNHEY and CDR2 SVGAGI. With V trimmed by 5 bases and J by 3 bases, 4 bases remained unmatched. As DNA, the CDR3 is TGTGCCAGCAGTCGGACAGGCAGCTACGAGCAGTACTTC. Encoded protein: CASSRTGSYEQYF.

This chain joins TRBV20-1 and TRBJ1-1; D is perhaps TRBD1 (5 bases). The germline V gene has CDR1 DFQATT and CDR2 SNEGSKA (reference sequence). This CDR3 is 16 amino acids long. V was clipped by 0 bases and J by 3 bases, with 17 bases between them. DNA of the CDR3: TGCAGTGCTAGAGAGGGGCTAGGGGCGCAGGACACTGAAGCTTTCTTT. It yields the protein CSAREGLGAQDTEAFF.

The sample holds a few counts of this clonotype. The DNA for the CDR3 is TGTGCCAGCTCACCTATTAAGGGGTCCACAGATACGCAGTATTTT. Its translation is CASSPIKGSTDTQYF. V and J are TRBV18 and TRBJ2-3; possible D gene TRBD1, 5 bases. This CDR3 has 15 residues. Germline CDR1 and CDR2: KGHSH and LQKENI. V shed 3 bases and J shed 2 bases, with 12 bases lying between them.

Note on this clonotype: A much larger clonotype is one base distant, so this may be a read error. The gene calls are TRBV20-1 and TRBJ2-1, with 7 bases fitting TRBD2. The CDR3 runs to 12 residues. The V gene end was trimmed by 5 bases and the J gene end by 8 bases; junction bases not matched to a gene: 6. CDR1 is DFQATT, CDR2 SNEGSKA, per germline (reference sequence). For the CDR3, the DNA is TGCAGTGCTGGACGACTAGCAGATGAGCAGTTCTTC. Protein: CSAGRLADEQFF.

By share, this clonotype counts as medium-sized (0.01 to 0.1%). V is TRBV7-9 and J is TRBJ2-2; D gene uncertain. V was shortened by 7 bases and J by 7 bases, with 7 bases between the two germline ends. The germline V gene has CDR1 SEHNR and CDR2 FQNEAQ (reference sequence). The CDR3 totals 11 residues. The CDR3 coding sequence is TGTGCCAGCACGTATGGCGGGGAGCTGTTTTTT. This translates into CASTYGGELFF.

This clonotype was counted ten times or more. The chain employs TRBV7-2 and TRBJ2-7; possible D gene TRBD1, 5 bases. The germline V gene encodes CDR1 SGHTA and CDR2 FQGNSA. The CDR3 has 13 amino acids. Trimming left V 5 bases short and J 1 base short, with 9 bases between. The chain's CDR3 is CASSIRQSYEQYV. CDR3 coding DNA: TGTGCCAGCAGCATTCGACAGTCCTACGAGCAGTACGTC.

J is TRBJ1-6 and V is TRBV6-5, with a tentative D call TRBD1 (5 bases). This CDR3 region has 15 residues. Germline assignment: CDR1 MNHEY and CDR2 SVGAGI. Trimming took off 6 bases at V and 2 bases at J, with 11 bases between the two ends. As DNA, the CDR3 is TGTGCCAGCAGGACCGACAGAGCCTATAATTCACCCCTCCACTTT. Translating it yields CASRTDRAYNSPLHF.

V and J are TRBV4-3 and TRBJ2-1; 10 nucleotides align to TRBD2. V was clipped by 1 base and J by 8 bases; unmatched bases: 11. CDR3 size: 17 residues. From germline, CDR1 is LGHNA and CDR2 YSLEER. CDR3 in amino acids: CASSQGVSAGGMYEQFF. The CDR3 coding sequence is TGCGCCAGCAGCCAAGGAGTCTCAGCGGGAGGGATGTATGAGCAGTTCTTC.

This clonotype was seen ten or more times. The V and J genes are TRBV29-1 and TRBJ2-3; D gene uncertain. Trimming took 6 bases from V and 1 from J, leaving 11 bases between them. CDR3 length: 13 residues. CDR1 SQVTM and CDR2 ANQGSEA come from the germline V gene. For the CDR3, the DNA is TGCAGCGTGAACTGGAGCGGCACAGATACGCAGTATTTT. Translated, it gives CSVNWSGTDTQYF.

Ten or more counts support this clonotype. The J gene is TRBJ2-3, the V gene TRBV20-1; 15 positions match TRBD2. Germline lookup yields CDR1 DFQATT and CDR2 SNEGSKA (reference sequence). V shed 5 bases and J 11 bases; nucleotides not matched to a gene: 14. The CDR3 is 16 residues long. For the CDR3, the DNA is TGCAGTGCTGGGCACTTCGGGACTAGCGGGAGGAAGGTGCAGTATTTT. Translating gives CSAGHFGTSGRKVQYF.

This clonotype has a count of ten or more. This chain links TRBV28 with TRBJ1-5, with 7 nucleotides matching TRBD1. The CDR3 is 15 amino acids. Per germline, CDR1 MDHEN and CDR2 SYDVKM. The junction had 10 bases not matched to a gene; V was cut back by 6 bases and J by 5 bases. DNA for the CDR3: TGTGCCAGCAGGTCACAGGGGAGGATGGATCAGCCCCAGCATTTT. Its protein is CASRSQGRMDQPQHF.

This clonotype has only a few counts. This sequence joins TRBV7-8 and TRBJ1-1, with 8 bases identical to TRBD1. This CDR3 has 15 residues. Germline values: CDR1 SGHVS, CDR2 FQNEAQ. V trimming: 5 bases; J trimming: 3 bases; junction bases outside the gene matches: 8. The CDR3 spells CASSPQDRADTEAFF. The CDR3 DNA sequence: TGTGCCAGCAGCCCCCAGGACAGGGCTGACACTGAAGCTTTCTTT. Drawing the rest from reference TRBV7-8 and TRBJ1-1, the complete variable domain is GAGVSQSPRYKVAKRGQDVALRCDPISGHVSLFWYQQALGQGPEFLTYFQNEAQLDKSGLPSDRFFAERPEGSVSTLKIQRTQQEDSAVYLCASSPQDRADTEAFFGQGTRLTVV.

This clonotype was detected ten times or more. The V and J genes are TRBV2 and TRBJ1-4; 9 bases agree with TRBD1. V was pared by 7 bases and J by 6 bases, with 6 bases of the junction left unmatched. The CDR3 is 14 amino acids. From germline, CDR1 is SNHLY and CDR2 FYNNEI. CDR3 sequence: CASNQQGADEKLFF. CDR3 coding DNA: TGTGCCAGCAACCAACAGGGGGCGGATGAAAAACTGTTTTTT. The variable domain in full, with the rest retrieved from reference TRBV2 and TRBJ1-4, is EPEVTQTPSHQVTQMGQEVILRCVPISNHLYFYWYRQILGQKVEFLVSFYNNEISEKSEIFDDQFSVERPDGSNFTLKIRSTKLEDSAMYFCASNQQGADEKLFFGSGTQLSVL.

This clonotype was seen only a few times. This chain connects TRBV5-6 to TRBJ2-7; D remains unclear. V lost 3 bases, J lost 1 base, and 14 bases lay in between. Germline loops: CDR1 SGHDT, CDR2 YYEEEE. The CDR3 consists of 15 residues. This CDR3 reads CASSSRRTGSYEQYF. The CDR3 bases are TGTGCCAGCAGCTCCCGCCGAACTGGTTCCTACGAGCAGTACTTC.

At least ten counts were recorded for this clonotype. This chain links TRBV27 with TRBJ1-5; weak D call: TRBD1 (6 bases). There are 13 residues in the CDR3. The V end was cut by 4 bases, the J end by 7 bases, with 11 bases between. Germline CDR1 reads MNHEY; CDR2 reads SMNVEV (reference sequence). In DNA, the CDR3 is TGTGCCAGCAGTTGGGGGCCCAAACAGCCCCAGCATTTT. Protein sequence: CASSWGPKQPQHF.

This clonotype showed up just a few times. The chain recombines TRBV6-5 with TRBJ1-1; D ambiguous. Deletions cut 5 bases from V and 0 bases from J, with 7 bases between. This CDR3 has 13 residues. From germline, CDR1 is MNHEY and CDR2 SVGAGI. The CDR3 DNA is TGTGCCAGCAGTCCACGGATGAACACTGAAGCTTTCTTT. Amino acid sequence: CASSPRMNTEAFF.

This clonotype was counted a few times. The chain has TRBV30 and TRBJ1-2, with 8 bases fitting TRBD1. This CDR3 contains 12 residues. Germline V lookup: CDR1 GTSNPN, CDR2 SVGIG (reference sequence). Trimming cost V 5 bases and J 2 bases; bases outside gene matches: 1. The CDR3 loop reads CAWGQGNYGYTF. In DNA, the CDR3 is TGTGCCTGGGGACAGGGAAACTATGGCTACACCTTC. Full variable domain (remainder filled in from reference TRBV30 and TRBJ1-2): SQTIHQWPATLVQPVGSPLSLECTVEGTSNPNLYWYRQAAGRGLQLLFYSVGIGQISSEVPQNLSASRPQDRQFILSSKKLLLSDSGFYLCAWGQGNYGYTFGSGTRLTVV.

V usage is TRBV9 and J usage is TRBJ2-2; maybe TRBD1 (5 bases). The CDR3 contains 14 residues. Trimming pared 0 bases from V and 5 bases from J, leaving 8 bases between. Germline values: CDR1 SGDLS, CDR2 YYNGEE. The DNA for the CDR3 is TGTGCCAGCAGCGTAGTATCAGGGACCGGGGAGCTGTTTTTT. It yields the protein CASSVVSGTGELFF.

CDR3: CSATPAGTGNEQFF. As DNA, the CDR3 is TGCAGTGCCACCCCGGCGGGTACCGGCAATGAGCAGTTCTTC. This chain joins TRBV20-1 and TRBJ2-1; possible D gene TRBD2, 5 bases. Per the germline V gene, CDR1 is DFQATT and CDR2 is SNEGSKA (reference sequence). V lost 6 bases and J lost 6, with 18 bases in between. The length of the CDR3 is 14 residues.

This clonotype was recorded at least ten times. V gene TRBV12-3 or TRBV12-4 combines with J gene TRBJ2-2; TRBD2 matches at 7 bases. V was clipped by 2 bases and J by 5 bases; unmatched bases: 5. This CDR3 has 15 amino acids. The CDR3 coding sequence is TGTGCCAGCAGTTTATCCGGGAGGTTGACCGGGGAGCTGTTTTTT. Translated: CASSLSGRLTGELFF.